These 8 T cell receptor beta chains share one sample of origin, sequenced in a study of cytomegalovirus exposure and HLA in healthy donors. With 60 Vbeta and 13 Jbeta primers, the PCR was carried out. Assay used: immunoSEQ multiplex PCR; TCRdb lists only in-frame clones, some missing. In the table there are around 28,000 clones, approximately 90% of which are singletons. The sequenced material came from PBMCs. Source of these receptors: a boy aged 5-17 years in good health and CMV-seronegative.

The chain employs TRBV11-2 and TRBJ2-7; 10 bases map to TRBD2. V shed 5 bases and J 2 bases; nucleotides not matched to a gene: 9. The length of the CDR3 is 16 residues. Per germline, CDR1 SGHAT and CDR2 FQNNGV. The CDR3 bases are TGTGCCAGCAGCCAATTAGCGGGGGGTCTAACCTACGAGCAGTACTTC. Amino acids: CASSQLAGGLTYEQYF.

This chain links TRBV5-8 with TRBJ1-2; TRBD1 matches 8 bases. Germline V gene data show CDR1 as SGHTS and CDR2 as YDEGEE. The CDR3 loop spans 14 amino acids. V dropped 4 bases and J dropped 8; count of bases not matched to a gene: 10. The CDR3 DNA sequence: TGTGCCAGCAGCAACCCTACAGGGGGAAGAGGCTACACCTTC. This gives the protein CASSNPTGGRGYTF. Using reference TRBV5-8 and TRBJ1-2 for the parts outside the CDR3, the full variable domain is EAGVTQSPTHLIKTRGQQATLRCSPISGHTSVYWYQQALGLGLQFLLWYDEGEERNRGNFPPRFSGRQFPNYSSELNVNALELEDSALYLCASSNPTGGRGYTFGSGTRLTVV.

V and J are TRBV2 and TRBJ2-7; 7 nucleotides match TRBD2. Germline CDR1 SNHLY, CDR2 FYNNEI. This CDR3 has 14 residues. J was trimmed by 4 bases and V by 6 bases; bases with no gene match: 9. The chain's CDR3 is CASRGVTSKYEQYF. CDR3 DNA: TGTGCCAGCAGGGGGGTGACTAGCAAATACGAGCAGTACTTC.

The chain couples TRBV6-1 to TRBJ1-5, with D hard to call. CDR1 and CDR2 from the germline V gene are MNHNS and SASEGT. Trimming shortened V by 2 bases and J by 4 bases, and 6 bases separated the two germline ends. The CDR3 has 13 residues. The CDR3 nucleotides read TGTGCCAGCAGTGAATTGAGAAATCAGCCCCAGCATTTT. Residues: CASSELRNQPQHF.

The V gene is TRBV6-6, the J gene TRBJ1-2; 8 bases are shared with TRBD1. Germline trimming cut 2 bases from V and 8 bases from J; bases unmatched to any gene: 4. The CDR3 sequence is 13 residues long. CDR1 and CDR2 from the germline V gene are MNHNY and SVGAGI (reference sequence). The CDR3 loop is CASSYGQGGGYTF. The CDR3 coding sequence is TGTGCCAGCAGTTACGGACAGGGAGGCGGCTACACCTTC.

The genes are TRBV4-2 and TRBJ2-1; 9 bases align to TRBD2. This CDR3 spans 14 amino acids. The germline V gene encodes CDR1 LGHNA and CDR2 YNFKEQ. V shed 4 bases and J 9 bases; nucleotides not matched to a gene: 7. The CDR3 loop is CASSPRLAGFEQFF. DNA of the CDR3: TGTGCCAGCAGCCCACGGCTAGCGGGGTTTGAGCAGTTCTTC.

V is TRBV19 and J is TRBJ2-1; 9 nucleotides agree with TRBD2. The V gene's germline CDR1 is LNHDA and CDR2 SQIVND (reference sequence). Trimming at V came to 3 bases and at J to 0 bases, leaving 9 bases not matched to a gene. The CDR3 is 18 amino acids. The CDR3 loop is CASSIFSGGHSSYNEQFF. Written as DNA, the CDR3 is TGTGCCAGTAGTATCTTTAGCGGGGGCCACAGCTCCTACAATGAGCAGTTCTTC.

This clone came up once. This rearrangement joins TRBV2 to TRBJ1-1; no reliable D call. CDR1 and CDR2 (germline): SNHLY, FYNNEI. The CDR3 loop spans 14 amino acids. V was shortened by 3 bases and J by 9 bases, with 17 bases between the two germline ends. The CDR3 loop is CASSDGGLTRQAFF. CDR3 in DNA: TGTGCCAGCAGTGATGGCGGCCTCACCCGGCAAGCTTTCTTT.